This section outlines one TCR beta chain sequence together with its context. The sample originates from a study of cytomegalovirus exposure and HLA in healthy donors. Use of 60 Vbeta and 13 Jbeta primers characterized the PCR. The assay was immunoSEQ multiplex PCR, and TCRdb's table has in-frame clones only and misses some. Of over 100,000 clones detected, approximately 80% appear once; the ten largest clones hold 2.5% to 3.5%. The CDR3 sequence is 16 residues long. V lost 3 bases and J lost 1, with 16 bases in between. CDR1 and CDR2 from the germline V gene are LNHDA and SQIVND (reference sequence). This chain connects TRBV19 to TRBJ2-7; unclear D gene. The specimen was PBMCs. This TCR came from a woman aged 18-30 years in good health and CMV-seropositive. Written as DNA, the CDR3 is TGTGCCAGTAGTATTTCCAACGTGGCCAATTCCTACGAGCAGTACTTC. Residues: CASSISNVANSYEQYF.